The T cell receptor beta chain under discussion was sequenced for a study of T-cell memory formation after mild COVID-19 (dated by TCRdb to the early 2020s). Concerning the study at large: TCR sequence clusters from the two donors were largely donor specific. In two donors, T-cell clones that expanded and contracted after mild COVID-19 were followed by sequencing TCRalpha and TCRbeta repertoires longitudinally. Two young, previously healthy adult volunteers, one female and one male, were included in the cohort.

Summary of the overall study and its limitations: Contracting CD4+ clones appeared mostly in the CM and EM memory subsets, whereas CD8+ clones were enriched in EMRA. Some responding clones were found in pre-infection memory, which suggests that pre-existing cross-reactive memory T cells took part in the SARS-CoV-2 response. The second-wave clones that peaked on day 37 were not confirmed to be SARS-CoV-2 specific. Only a couple of mild cases were covered by the study, and larger cohorts that include severe cases with pre-infection samples were considered necessary. Clones that contracted from day 15 to 85 showed balanced CD4/CD8 phenotypes, whereas a second wave of clones that expanded from day 15 to 37 leaned towards CD4+.

The germline V gene (reference sequence) gives CDR1 as GTSNPN and CDR2 as SVGIG. V has 1 base trimmed and J has 7 bases trimmed; junction bases matching no gene number 6. From the cysteine up to the phenylalanine, the CDR3 has a length of 13 residues. Only CDR3 DNA is held: 39 bases, read in frame from base 1. This clonotype was detected a few times. No cognate antigen has been identified for it. Per-base quality was not reported, and no clone a single base away is much larger than it. Ficoll-Paque density gradient centrifugation was used to isolate PBMCs. This sample was sequenced with an Illumina NovaSeq 6000. Using 5'RACE with constant-segment primers, TCRalpha and TCRbeta cDNA libraries were constructed, with sample barcodes and unique molecular identifiers added in the process. Trizol reagent was used to extract RNA from every sample. Libraries were amplified in two PCR steps, with a second sample barcode and Illumina TruSeq adapters added in the second step. Sequencing of the libraries was done on an Illumina NovaSeq, producing 2 x 150 bp paired-end reads. The authors' pipeline ran thus. Demultiplexing of reads and collapsing into UMI-guided consensus sequences were performed with migec v1.2.7. Using mixcr v2.1.11, UMI consensuses were aligned to TRA and TRB V and J templates and then assembled into clonotypes. A clonotype was counted as expanded or contracted only if both edgeR and NoisET called the change significant, with noise models trained on biological replicates. edgeR calls used a false discovery rate-adjusted p below 0.01 and a log2 fold-change threshold of 1. As an exploratory analysis of dynamics, max-normalized trajectories of the 1000 most abundant clonotypes were examined with PCA combined with hierarchical clustering. Each responding clone was given a CD4 or CD8 phenotype based on the CD4+ and CD8+ repertoires, which had been sequenced separately. The public reads were reprocessed in TCRdb via fastp at Q25 and MiXCR, keeping in-frame beta chains. One record per CDR3 amino acid sequence lists the most common genes and DNA. The V and J calls here are based on TCRdb, not the publication. This sample lists approximately 480,000 distinct CDR3 sequences; approximately 18% were detected once. About 12% of the sample is in the top ten clones.

Sequencing was done on a sample of PBMCs or a T cell subset sorted from them (not recorded which). This clonotype originated in an adult woman who had mild COVID-19 (a few samples of this study predate the infection). The sample titles of this study are shuffled in the database, so cell type and time point are left out; the donor was told from shared clones. The rearrangement combines TRBV30 with TRBJ1-1; TRBD1 lines up with 7 middle nucleotides. The CDR3 protein: CAWSARGTVEAFF. The nucleotide sequence is TGTGCCTGGAGTGCCCGGGGGACAGTTGAAGCTTTCTTT.